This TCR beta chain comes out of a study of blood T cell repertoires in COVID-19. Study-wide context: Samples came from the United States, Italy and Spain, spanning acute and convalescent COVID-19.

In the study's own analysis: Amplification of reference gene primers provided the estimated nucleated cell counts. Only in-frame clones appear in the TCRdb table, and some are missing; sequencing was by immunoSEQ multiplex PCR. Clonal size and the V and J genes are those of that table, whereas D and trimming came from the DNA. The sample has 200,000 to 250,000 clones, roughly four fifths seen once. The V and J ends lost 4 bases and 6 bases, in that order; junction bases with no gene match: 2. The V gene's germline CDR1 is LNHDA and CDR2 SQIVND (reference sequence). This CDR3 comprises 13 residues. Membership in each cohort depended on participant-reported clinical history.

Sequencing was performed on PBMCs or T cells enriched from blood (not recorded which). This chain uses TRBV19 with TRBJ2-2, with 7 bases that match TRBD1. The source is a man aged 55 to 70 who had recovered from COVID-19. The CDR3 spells CASSSQGAGELFF. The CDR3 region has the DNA TGTGCCAGTAGTAGCCAGGGGGCCGGGGAGCTGTTTTTT.